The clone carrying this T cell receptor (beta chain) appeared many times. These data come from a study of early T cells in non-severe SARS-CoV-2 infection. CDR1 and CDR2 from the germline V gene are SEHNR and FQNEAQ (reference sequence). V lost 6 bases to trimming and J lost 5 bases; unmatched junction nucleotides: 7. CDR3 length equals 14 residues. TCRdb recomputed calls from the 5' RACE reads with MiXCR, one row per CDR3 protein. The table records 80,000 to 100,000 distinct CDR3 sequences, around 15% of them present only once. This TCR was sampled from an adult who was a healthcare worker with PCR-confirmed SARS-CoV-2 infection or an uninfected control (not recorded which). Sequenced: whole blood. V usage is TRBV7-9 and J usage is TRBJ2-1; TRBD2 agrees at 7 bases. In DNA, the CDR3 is TGTGCCAGCAGTGCTAGCGGTACTAACAATGAGCAGTTCTTC. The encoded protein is CASSASGTNNEQFF.